One and the same sample provided the 8 T cell receptor beta chains below, sequenced in a study of PD-L1 blockade in urothelial cancer. The time point is: pretreatment peripheral blood. The protocol was immunoSEQ multiplex PCR, while the TCRdb copy is restricted to in-frame clones and leaves out a portion. Of under 60,000 clones in the sample, under 90% were seen once. The sample in question was PBMCs, obtained around atezolizumab (anti-PD-L1) treatment. These receptors were collected from a man between 65 and 79 years old with urothelial cancer.

The rearrangement joins TRBV6-1 to TRBJ2-3; 7 bases align to TRBD2. CDR3 length equals 15 residues. Germline V gene sequence: CDR1 MNHNS, CDR2 SASEGT. J lost 0 bases, V lost 5 bases, and 5 bases had no gene match. CDR3 protein: CASSRGGPSTDTQYF. CDR3 bases: TGTGCCAGCAGTCGGGGAGGGCCTAGCACAGATACGCAGTATTTT.

The chain links TRBV19 to TRBJ1-2; 7 bases line up with TRBD1. CDR1 is LNHDA and CDR2 is SQIVND in the germline V gene (reference sequence). V was pared by 7 bases and J by 3 bases, with 11 bases of the junction left unmatched. The CDR3 covers 15 residues. The CDR3 sequence: CASTDRPLAHYGYTF. CDR3 sequence (DNA): TGTGCCAGTACGGACAGGCCTCTCGCTCACTATGGCTACACCTTC.

This clone was seen once. The rearrangement uses TRBV6-6 and TRBJ2-1; 7 nucleotides match TRBD2. With 4 bases clipped from V and 6 bases from J, the junction kept 6 bases outside the gene matches. The CDR3 runs to 14 residues. Germline V gene data show CDR1 as MNHNY and CDR2 as SVGAGI (reference sequence). The CDR3 region is CASSLLALGNEQFF. In DNA form, the CDR3 reads TGTGCCAGCAGTTTACTAGCGTTAGGCAATGAGCAGTTCTTC.

This chain uses TRBV15 with TRBJ1-5; D unresolved. Deletions cut 1 base from V and 1 base from J, with 5 bases between. Looked up from germline, CDR1 is LNHNV and CDR2 is YYDKDF (reference sequence). CDR3 size: 14 residues. In DNA, the CDR3 is TGTGCCACCAGCAGAGGCGAGAGCAATCAGCCCCAGCATTTT. It translates to CATSRGESNQPQHF.

CDR3 residues: CASSLGTLNEQFF. The CDR3 DNA reads as TGTGCCAGCAGCCTAGGGACTCTCAATGAGCAGTTCTTC. V and J are TRBV2 and TRBJ2-1; possibly TRBD2 for D (6 bases). The CDR3 sequence is 13 residues long. The V and J ends lost 6 bases and 6 bases respectively, with 12 bases between them. Germline-derived CDR1 and CDR2 are SNHLY and FYNNEI.

The CDR3 bases are TGTGCCAGCACCATACCGCGGGATAATGAAAAACTGTTTTTT. It yields the protein CASTIPRDNEKLFF. The chain joins TRBV6-1 to TRBJ1-4; D is uncertain. Germline assignment: CDR1 MNHNS and CDR2 SASEGT. The CDR3 extends over 14 amino acids. V gave up 7 bases and J gave up 4 bases, with 13 bases separating them.

The chain employs TRBV30 and TRBJ1-2; 7 nucleotides align to TRBD1. The CDR3 covers 13 residues. Losses at the gene ends were 3 bases for V and 7 bases for J; bases not matched to a gene: 8. The germline CDR1 and CDR2 sequences are GTSNPN and SVGIG (reference sequence). The DNA of the CDR3 is TGTGCCTGGAGGGGGACAGCCAGCGGTGGCTACACCTTC. Protein sequence: CAWRGTASGGYTF.

The rearrangement links TRBV7-2 to TRBJ2-2; 8 bases map to TRBD2. J lost 4 bases, V lost 5 bases, and 3 bases had no gene match. CDR1 is SGHTA, CDR2 FQGNSA, per germline. This CDR3 has 14 residues. The CDR3 region has the DNA TGTGCCAGCAGCGAGACTAGCGTCACCGGGGAGCTGTTTTTT. It yields the protein CASSETSVTGELFF.